This TCR beta chain came from a study of blood T cell repertoires in COVID-19. Study-wide background: Sample material is recorded as cDNA or gDNA derived from T cells, B-cell-depleted T cells, or PBMCs.

Per the germline V gene, CDR1 is GTSNPN and CDR2 is SVGIG (reference sequence). The CDR3 spans 13 residues. Trimming pared 1 base from V and 0 bases from J, leaving 6 bases between. Sequencing used immunoSEQ multiplex PCR; TCRdb keeps in-frame clones, though not all of them. The table lists 250,000 to 350,000 clones, more than 70% of them singletons. This sequence originates from a woman aged 50 to 65 with acute or convalescent COVID-19. The chain employs TRBV30 and TRBJ1-1; D gene ambiguous. The sequenced sample was peripheral blood. CDR3 loop: CAWSGLVNTEAFF. CDR3 nucleotide sequence: TGTGCCTGGAGTGGGTTAGTGAACACTGAAGCTTTCTTT.